One and the same sample provided the 31 T cell receptor beta chains below, sequenced in a study of control samples from healthy donors and cancer patients. The data were produced by immunoSEQ multiplex PCR, yet TCRdb's version contains in-frame clones alone and is incomplete. Of some 100,000 clones in the sample, approximately 86% are singletons; the top ten hold around 14%. Sequencing used blood. The receptor set was obtained from a man aged 30 to 45 in good health.

The chain couples TRBV7-2 to TRBJ2-5; 10 nucleotides align to TRBD2. This CDR3 is 16 amino acids long. V gave up 1 base and J gave up 7 bases; unmatched junction bases: 9. Looked up from germline, CDR1 is SGHTA and CDR2 is FQGNSA. The CDR3 DNA reads as TGTGCCAGCAGCTTAGGGACTAGCGGCCCCTTAGGGACCCAGTACTTC. It yields the protein CASSLGTSGPLGTQYF.

The chain is built from TRBV7-2 and TRBJ2-5, with TRBD2 matching 7 bases. Germline V CDR1 and CDR2: SGHTA, FQGNSA. This CDR3 is built from 15 residues. J was trimmed by 4 bases and V by 7 bases; bases with no gene match: 12. CDR3 loop: CASTRARGGGETQYF. The CDR3 region has the DNA TGTGCCAGCACCCGGGCCCGGGGCGGGGGAGAGACCCAGTACTTC.

The V and J genes are TRBV27 and TRBJ2-5; no reliable D call. This CDR3 spans 14 amino acids. Germline V gives CDR1 MNHEY, CDR2 SMNVEV (reference sequence). Trimming took 5 bases from V and 2 from J, leaving 12 bases between them. The CDR3 reads CASSLWKGQETQYF. Here the CDR3 DNA reads TGTGCCAGCAGTCTGTGGAAGGGTCAAGAGACCCAGTACTTC.

The chain carries TRBV5-1 and TRBJ1-1; no definite D call. CDR1 and CDR2 (germline): SGHRS, YFSETQ. V lost 1 base to trimming and J lost 2 bases, with 3 bases between them. The CDR3 contains 12 residues. The CDR3 sequence is CASSLRNTEAFF. The CDR3 DNA reads TGCGCCAGCAGCTTGCGAAACACTGAAGCTTTCTTT.

This clone was picked up one time. This chain links TRBV30 with TRBJ1-1; possibly TRBD1 for D (5 bases). Trimming removed 0 bases from V and 10 bases from J, with 15 bases in between. This CDR3 region has 13 residues. Germline V CDR1 and CDR2: GTSNPN, SVGIG (reference sequence). The CDR3 sequence: CAWSVQEYGRAFF. The CDR3 bases are TGTGCCTGGAGTGTACAGGAATATGGAAGAGCTTTCTTT.

The chain employs TRBV5-6 and TRBJ2-7; D is perhaps TRBD2 (6 bases). Trimming cost V 2 bases and J 1 base, with 10 bases left between them. This CDR3 is built from 14 residues. Germline V lookup: CDR1 SGHDT, CDR2 YYEEEE. CDR3 residues: CASSFRTKSYEQYF. The DNA of the CDR3 is TGTGCCAGCAGCTTCCGGACTAAATCCTACGAGCAGTACTTC. Variable domain in full (rest from reference TRBV5-6 and TRBJ2-7): DAGVTQSPTHLIKTRGQQVTLRCSPKSGHDTVSWYQQALGQGPQFIFQYYEEEERQRGNFPDRFSGHQFPNYSSELNVNALLLGDSALYLCASSFRTKSYEQYFGPGTRLTVT.

The rearrangement links TRBV7-9 to TRBJ2-1; the D is unclear. This CDR3 is 11 amino acids long. V was clipped by 1 base and J by 9 bases, with 4 bases between them. The germline V gene encodes CDR1 SEHNR and CDR2 FQNEAQ (reference sequence). In DNA, the CDR3 is TGTGCCAGCAGCTTAGAGGTTGAGCAGTTCTTC. It translates to CASSLEVEQFF.

This chain joins TRBV4-2 and TRBJ1-1; 8 bases are shared with TRBD1. Looked up from germline, CDR1 is LGHNA and CDR2 is YNFKEQ. The CDR3 totals 16 residues. Trimming at V came to 1 base and at J to 1 base, leaving 5 bases not matched to a gene. The CDR3 sequence: CASSQVEQGANTEAFF. The CDR3 DNA sequence: TGTGCCAGCAGCCAAGTTGAGCAGGGGGCGAACACTGAAGCTTTCTTT.

The chain combines TRBV6-5 with TRBJ2-2; possible D gene TRBD1, 6 bases. The CDR3 loop spans 14 amino acids. The V end lost 7 bases, the J end lost 2 bases, and 11 bases lay between the germline ends. Germline CDR1 and CDR2: MNHEY and SVGAGI. CDR3 bases: TGTGCCAGCACCTTGACAGGCAACACCGGGGAGCTGTTTTTT. Translated, it gives CASTLTGNTGELFF.

The rearrangement links TRBV5-1 to TRBJ1-2; 8 nucleotides align to TRBD1. The CDR3 has 14 residues. With V trimmed by 5 bases and J by 3 bases, 6 bases remained unmatched. The germline CDR1 and CDR2 sequences are SGHRS and YFSETQ. The CDR3 bases are TGCGCCAGCAGGGACGGACAGGGTGACTATGGCTACACCTTC. Translating gives CASRDGQGDYGYTF.

CDR3 protein: CASSTAYKGQVDTEAFF. In DNA, the CDR3 is TGTGCCAGTAGTACGGCATACAAGGGTCAGGTGGACACTGAAGCTTTCTTT. The V gene is TRBV19, the J gene TRBJ1-1; D is undetermined. V dropped 4 bases and J dropped 3 bases, with 21 bases sitting between them. The CDR3 loop spans 17 amino acids. Germline V gives CDR1 LNHDA, CDR2 SQIVND (reference sequence).

The chain links TRBV3-1 (or the pseudogene TRBV3-2) to TRBJ1-4; D ambiguous. Germline V gene lookup returns CDR1 LGHDT and CDR2 YNNKEL (reference sequence). Trimming took 6 bases from V and 3 from J, leaving 23 bases between them. The CDR3 is made up of 18 amino acids. In DNA form, the CDR3 reads TGTGCCAGCAGGAAGAAGCCGGGGTCCCGAGGTGCTAATGAAAAACTGTTTTTT. Encoded protein: CASRKKPGSRGANEKLFF.

The CDR3 DNA reads TGTGCCAGCAGCTTGGAAGGTTTAGCTGGGGCCAACGTCCTGACTTTC. Its translation: CASSLEGLAGANVLTF. J is TRBJ2-6 and V is TRBV5-5; D call uncertain. V lost 0 bases and J 2 bases, leaving 9 bases between the germline ends. Looked up from germline, CDR1 is SGHKS and CDR2 is YYEKEE (reference sequence). The CDR3 has 16 residues.

This chain connects TRBV11-2 to TRBJ2-1; 10 bases fit TRBD2. J was trimmed by 3 bases and V by 1 base; bases with no gene match: 6. CDR1 and CDR2 (germline): SGHAT, FQNNGV. This CDR3 is built from 17 residues. CDR3 bases: TGTGCCAGCAGCTTAGCTATCCTAGCGGGAGACTACAATGAGCAGTTCTTC. It specifies CASSLAILAGDYNEQFF.

The genes are TRBV27 and TRBJ2-2, with a tentative D call TRBD1 (6 bases). Germline lookup yields CDR1 MNHEY and CDR2 SMNVEV (reference sequence). Trimming removed 0 bases at V and 0 bases at J, with 11 bases between. This CDR3 is built from 17 residues. In nucleotides, the CDR3 is TGTGCCAGCAGTTTATCCACAGGGAGCCCGAACACCGGGGAGCTGTTTTTT. This codes for CASSLSTGSPNTGELFF.

This chain uses TRBV28 with TRBJ2-7; D gene uncertain. From germline, CDR1 is MDHEN and CDR2 SYDVKM. Between the trimmed V and J ends, which lost 3 bases and 1 base, there was a span of 4 bases. This CDR3 is 12 amino acids long. The CDR3 sequence: CASSLRSYEQYF. CDR3 nucleotide sequence: TGTGCCAGCAGTTTGCGGTCCTACGAGCAGTACTTC.

In nucleotides, the CDR3 is TGTGCCAGCAGCCCGGCTGGGAGGGGAAAACTGTTTTTT. This codes for CASSPAGRGKLFF. The V and J genes are TRBV7-9 and TRBJ1-4; maybe TRBD1 (5 bases). Per germline, CDR1 SEHNR and CDR2 FQNEAQ (reference sequence). V was pared by 5 bases and J by 10 bases, with 14 bases between. The CDR3 runs to 13 residues.

V usage is TRBV5-4 and J usage is TRBJ1-6, with D possibly TRBD1 on 6 matching bases. The CDR3 has 15 amino acids. Trimming cost V 4 bases and J 7 bases, with 15 bases left between them. Germline loops: CDR1 SGHNT, CDR2 YYREEE (reference sequence). The CDR3 here is CASSGEGVANSPLHF. DNA of the CDR3: TGTGCCAGCAGCGGTGAGGGGGTCGCAAATTCACCCCTCCACTTT.

V gene TRBV19 combines with J gene TRBJ1-3; D might be TRBD1 (5 bases). CDR3 length: 15 amino acids. Germline-derived CDR1 and CDR2 are LNHDA and SQIVND (reference sequence). Trimming shortened V by 1 base and J by 4 bases, and 11 bases separated the two germline ends. The CDR3 protein is CASSIGEGLGNTIYF. The CDR3 DNA follows: TGTGCCAGTAGTATAGGGGAGGGGCTCGGAAACACCATATATTTT.

This clone has just a few counts. The chain couples TRBV6-5 to TRBJ2-7; 8 bases align to TRBD1. The CDR3 runs 12 residues. Germline V gene data show CDR1 as MNHEY and CDR2 as SVGAGI. The junction had 4 bases not matched to a gene; V was cut back by 6 bases and J by 6 bases. The CDR3 here is CASSRTGGEQYF. In DNA, the CDR3 is TGTGCCAGCAGCCGAACAGGGGGCGAGCAGTACTTC.

J is TRBJ2-1 and V is TRBV4-3; a possible D gene is TRBD2 (7 bases). Germline CDR1 LGHNA, CDR2 YSLEER. V was trimmed by 4 bases and J by 5 bases, leaving 27 bases between them. This CDR3 comprises 19 residues. For the CDR3, the DNA is TGCGCCAGCAGCCCGGGATGGGGGGGCCGAAGAGTAGAAAACAATGAGCAGTTCTTC. This translates into CASSPGWGGRRVENNEQFF.

The chain joins TRBV28 to TRBJ1-2; D gene uncertain. From germline, CDR1 is MDHEN and CDR2 SYDVKM. Between the trimmed V and J ends, which lost 6 bases and 0 bases, there was a span of 14 bases. CDR3 length: 15 amino acids. CDR3 in DNA: TGTGCCAGCAGACCCGGACGGAACCCTAACTATGGCTACACCTTC. Its translation: CASRPGRNPNYGYTF.

CDR3 coding DNA: TGTGCCAGCAGCCAAGATGAGTTTAACTATGGCTACACCTTC. Residues: CASSQDEFNYGYTF. This chain links TRBV4-2 with TRBJ1-2; D not resolved. V was clipped by 0 bases and J by 1 base, with 6 bases between them. CDR1 LGHNA and CDR2 YNFKEQ come from the germline V gene. This CDR3 region has 14 residues.

This chain joins TRBV9 and TRBJ2-5; TRBD2 aligns across 10 bases. CDR3 length: 15 amino acids. V lost 3 bases, J lost 5 bases, and 7 bases stayed unmatched. Germline assignment: CDR1 SGDLS and CDR2 YYNGEE. DNA of the CDR3: TGTGCCAGCAGCGGAGATAGCGGGAGGACGGAGACCCAGTACTTC. Translating it yields CASSGDSGRTETQYF.

The gene calls are TRBV10-1 and TRBJ2-2; D tentatively fits TRBD1 or TRBD2 (5 bases each). The ends were cut back, 0 bases at V and 6 bases at J, with 5 bases in the middle. Germline CDR1 WNHNN, CDR2 SYGVQD (reference sequence). The CDR3 totals 13 residues. CDR3 sequence (DNA): TGCGCCAGCAGTGAGTCGGGGGCCGGGGAGCTGTTTTTT. Translated, it gives CASSESGAGELFF.

In the case of this clone: The junction departs from germline at one end; a sequencing error may be responsible. The gene calls are TRBV6-1 and TRBJ1-4; no clear D gene. Germline-derived CDR1 and CDR2 are MNHNS and SASEGT. This CDR3 contains 18 residues. The CDR3 region is CASGEASSAQVDNEKLFF. The CDR3 DNA sequence: TGTGCCAGCGGTGAAGCTTCCTCGGCGCAGGTGGATAATGAAAAACTGTTTTTT.

The chain is built from TRBV9 and TRBJ1-1, with D possibly matching TRBD1 (5 bases). V was trimmed by 2 bases and J by 4 bases, leaving 9 bases between them. In germline, CDR1 is SGDLS, CDR2 YYNGEE. CDR3 length: 13 amino acids. Here the CDR3 reads CASSVGGATEAFF. The CDR3 DNA follows: TGTGCCAGCAGCGTGGGAGGGGCCACTGAAGCTTTCTTT.

The J gene is TRBJ1-1, the V gene TRBV25-1, with D tentatively TRBD1 (6 bases). The V gene's germline CDR1 is MGHDK and CDR2 SYGVNS. Between the trimmed V and J ends, which lost 4 bases and 3 bases, there was a span of 9 bases. The CDR3 has 13 amino acids. CDR3 in DNA: TGTGCCAGCAGTGTCGGACAGTACACTGAAGCTTTCTTT. Residues: CASSVGQYTEAFF.

The rearrangement joins TRBV18 to TRBJ2-7; the match to TRBD1 covers 7 bases. The J segment lost 0 bases and the V segment lost 4 bases, leaving 9 bases of the junction unmatched. This CDR3 has 16 amino acids. Germline V gene data show CDR1 as KGHSH and CDR2 as LQKENI. CDR3 amino acids: CASSLTSGQISYEQYF. CDR3 coding DNA: TGTGCCAGCTCACTGACTTCGGGACAGATCTCCTACGAGCAGTACTTC.

The J gene is TRBJ2-1, the V gene TRBV5-4; 7 bases agree with TRBD1. V gave up 4 bases and J gave up 8 bases; unmatched junction bases: 12. CDR3 size: 15 residues. The germline gives CDR1 SGHNT, CDR2 YYREEE (reference sequence). CDR3 in amino acids: CASSQRDSGADEQFF. CDR3 sequence (DNA): TGTGCCAGCAGCCAGAGGGACAGTGGGGCGGATGAGCAGTTCTTC.

In this sample, this clone turned up once. The chain combines TRBV11-3 with TRBJ1-1; no definite D call. Germline V gene lookup returns CDR1 SGHNT and CDR2 YENEEA. The CDR3 is made up of 16 amino acids. Trimming cost V 2 bases and J 0 bases, with 13 bases left between them. The CDR3 protein is CASSLYKGPMNTEAFF. The CDR3 DNA follows: TGTGCCAGCAGCTTATATAAGGGCCCCATGAACACTGAAGCTTTCTTT.